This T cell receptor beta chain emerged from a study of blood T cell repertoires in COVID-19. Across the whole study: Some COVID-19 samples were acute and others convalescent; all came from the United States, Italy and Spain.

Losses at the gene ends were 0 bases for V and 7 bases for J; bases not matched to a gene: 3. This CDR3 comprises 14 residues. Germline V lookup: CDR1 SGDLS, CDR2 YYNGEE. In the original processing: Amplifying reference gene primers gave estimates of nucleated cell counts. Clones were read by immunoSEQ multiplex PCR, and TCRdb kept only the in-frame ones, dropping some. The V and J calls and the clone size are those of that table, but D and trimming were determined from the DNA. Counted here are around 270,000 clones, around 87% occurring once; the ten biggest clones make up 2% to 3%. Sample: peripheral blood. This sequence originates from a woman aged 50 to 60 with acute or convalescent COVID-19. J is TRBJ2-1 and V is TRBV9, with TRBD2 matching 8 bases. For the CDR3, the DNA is TGTGCCAGCAGCGTAGACGGGACTAGAAATGAGCAGTTCTTC. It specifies CASSVDGTRNEQFF. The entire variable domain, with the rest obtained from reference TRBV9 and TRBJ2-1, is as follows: DSGVTQTPKHLITATGQRVTLRCSPRSGDLSVYWYQQSLDQGLQFLIQYYNGEERAKGNILERFSAQQFPDLHSELNLSSLELGDSALYFCASSVDGTRNEQFFGPGTRLTVL.